Below, 2 T cell receptor beta chains from the same sample are listed, as sequenced in a study of cytomegalovirus exposure and HLA in healthy donors. PCR amplification relied on 60 Vbeta primers (plus 13 Jbeta primers). Measured with immunoSEQ multiplex PCR; TCRdb has only the in-frame clones, and not every one. The data show around 150,000 clones, roughly 79% seen once. The sample was PBMCs. The receptors derive from a woman aged 50 to 60 in good health and CMV-seronegative.

The gene calls are TRBV4-2 and TRBJ1-4; D gene uncertain. The ends were cut back, 1 base at V and 4 bases at J, with 13 bases in the middle. Per germline, CDR1 LGHNA and CDR2 YNFKEQ. This CDR3 contains 16 residues. CDR3 DNA: TGTGCCAGCAGCCAAGGCGGGTTCGGGGATAATGAAAAACTGTTTTTT. Encoded protein: CASSQGGFGDNEKLFF.

This chain links TRBV6-6 with TRBJ2-3; 8 bases align to TRBD1. The CDR3 totals 14 residues. V shed 11 bases, J shed 2 bases, and the junction held 9 bases outside the gene matches. Germline CDR1 is MNHNY and CDR2 is SVGAGI (reference sequence). The CDR3 loop reads CAAQGARFTDTQYF. The CDR3 nucleotides read TGTGCCGCCCAGGGGGCGAGGTTCACAGATACGCAGTATTTT.